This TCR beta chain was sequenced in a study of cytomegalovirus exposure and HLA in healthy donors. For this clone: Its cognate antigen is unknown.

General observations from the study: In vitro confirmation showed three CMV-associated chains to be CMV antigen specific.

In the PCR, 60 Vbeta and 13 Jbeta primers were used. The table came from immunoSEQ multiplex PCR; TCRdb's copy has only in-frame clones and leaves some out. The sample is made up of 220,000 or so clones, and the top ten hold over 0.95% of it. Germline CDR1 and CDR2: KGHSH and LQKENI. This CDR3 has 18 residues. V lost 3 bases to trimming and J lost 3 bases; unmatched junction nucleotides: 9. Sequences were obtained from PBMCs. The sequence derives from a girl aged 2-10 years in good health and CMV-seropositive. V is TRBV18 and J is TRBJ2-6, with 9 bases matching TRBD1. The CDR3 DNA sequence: TGTGCCAGCTCACCGCCGGGACAGGGAGTGGATGGGGCCAACGTCCTGACTTTC. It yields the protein CASSPPGQGVDGANVLTF.